This T cell receptor beta chain derives from a study of T cell responses to AZD1222 COVID-19 vaccine. Study-wide points: A reported finding is that nearly half of spike-specific TCRs target unmutated variant regions. Donors were mostly white British, more females; clonal diversity possibly underestimated. With two AZD1222 doses given, Spike-specific TCR breadth and depth both rose.

Profiled with immunoSEQ multiplex PCR; TCRdb holds only in-frame clones, not every one. The sample includes 95,000 to 100,000 clones, just over 90% of them seen just once. With respect to this clone: The antigen is unknown.

Germline V gene sequence: CDR1 SGHDT, CDR2 YYEEEE. The ends were cut back, 5 bases at V and 5 bases at J, with 16 bases in the middle. The CDR3 extends over 14 amino acids. The receptor comes from an adult in good health. The V call is TRBV5-6, the J call TRBJ1-2; the D gene is possibly TRBD1 (5 bases). Sequencing used peripheral blood, obtained on day 0 of AZD1222 vaccination. CDR3 coding DNA: TGTGCCAGCAGTTCTACATCATGGGGGTATGGCTACACCTTC. Its translation: CASSSTSWGYGYTF.